A selection of T cell receptor beta chains follows, all from one sample in a study of cytomegalovirus exposure and HLA in healthy donors. Assay used: immunoSEQ multiplex PCR; TCRdb lists only in-frame clones, some missing. The profile shows about 190,000 clones, 85% to 90% of them singletons. The sample was PBMCs. The origin of the receptors is a man under 40 in good health and CMV-seronegative. Both conserved end residues are part of each CDR3. The D gene is left open where the match is weak. Clone size is not always given. Where it is, it says once, few, many or a class for expanded clones.

V gene: TRBV5-1
D gene: TRBD1
clone size: NA
J gene: TRBJ2-2
CDR3 protein: CASSFRQGGAGELFF
CDR3 DNA: TGCGCCAGCAGCTTTCGACAGGGGGGGGCCGGGGAGCTGTTTTTT

V gene: TRBV5-8
D gene: TRBD2
clone size: NA
J gene: TRBJ2-1
CDR3 protein: CASSLGGRTYNEQFF
CDR3 DNA: TGTGCCAGCAGCTTGGGCGGGAGGACCTACAATGAGCAGTTCTTC

V gene: TRBV7-2
D gene: TRBD2
clone size: NA
J gene: TRBJ2-7
CDR3 protein: CASPGGKDYEQYF
CDR3 DNA: TGTGCCAGCCCGGGGGGGAAAGACTACGAGCAGTACTTC

V gene: TRBV7-9
D gene: TRBD2
clone size: NA
J gene: TRBJ2-3
CDR3 protein: CASTASGKSDTQYF
CDR3 DNA: TGTGCCAGCACGGCTAGCGGGAAGTCAGATACGCAGTATTTT

V gene: TRBV2
D gene: NA
clone size: NA
J gene: TRBJ1-2
CDR3 protein: CASSEQGYGYTF
CDR3 DNA: TGTGCCAGCAGTGAACAGGGCTATGGCTACACCTTC

V gene: TRBV4-2
D gene: TRBD1
clone size: NA
J gene: TRBJ2-5
CDR3 protein: CASSQTTGWTMETQYF
CDR3 DNA: TGTGCCAGCAGCCAAACGACAGGGTGGACCATGGAGACCCAGTACTTC

V gene: TRBV7-8
D gene: NA
clone size: NA
J gene: TRBJ2-7
CDR3 protein: CASSTRDSDRRRYF
CDR3 DNA: TGTGCCAGCAGCACACGCGACTCTGACAGGAGACGGTACTTC

V gene: TRBV5-4
D gene: TRBD2
clone size: once
J gene: TRBJ2-1
CDR3 protein: CASSLELAGGDYNEQFF
CDR3 DNA: TGTGCCAGCAGCTTGGAACTAGCGGGAGGAGACTACAATGAGCAGTTCTTC

V gene: TRBV7-2
D gene: NA
clone size: NA
J gene: TRBJ1-1
CDR3 protein: CASSLSTALEAFF
CDR3 DNA: TGTGCCAGCAGCTTAAGTACAGCACTTGAAGCTTTCTTT

V gene: TRBV23-1
D gene: TRBD1
clone size: NA
J gene: TRBJ1-2
CDR3 protein: CASSQSGKRQGPLGAPPYGYTF
CDR3 DNA: TGCGCCAGCAGTCAATCTGGGAAGAGACAGGGGCCATTGGGAGCCCCTCCCTATGGCTACACCTTC